These 10 T cell receptor beta chains share one sample of origin, sequenced in a study of cytomegalovirus exposure and HLA in healthy donors. Generated by immunoSEQ multiplex PCR, the TCRdb table keeps only in-frame clones and is missing some. This table holds fewer than 120,000 clones, more than 70% found once. The specimen was PBMCs. The receptors were gathered from a woman aged 18-35 years in good health and CMV-seronegative.

The V call is TRBV7-2, the J call TRBJ2-7; the match to TRBD2 covers 8 bases. The CDR3 loop spans 15 amino acids. CDR1 is SGHTA, CDR2 FQGNSA, per germline. The V segment lost 5 bases and the J segment 3 bases; nucleotides outside the gene matches: 9. The CDR3 sequence: CASSRSRSGSYEQYF. For the CDR3, the DNA is TGTGCCAGCAGCCGGTCTAGGAGCGGGAGCTACGAGCAGTACTTC.

As to this clone: The same CDR3 is also encoded by other DNA sequences in this sample. The chain recombines TRBV5-1 with TRBJ2-1; the D gene is possibly TRBD2 (5 bases). Germline V gene data show CDR1 as SGHRS and CDR2 as YFSETQ. The V end was cut by 2 bases, the J end by 5 bases, with 8 bases between. This CDR3 contains 13 residues. Here the CDR3 reads CASSFGGNNEQFF. In DNA, the CDR3 is TGCGCCAGCAGCTTTGGAGGAAACAATGAGCAGTTCTTC.

This chain's CDR3 is CASSAGQAPSLEQYF. The CDR3 coding sequence is TGTGCCAGCAGCGCTGGACAGGCGCCCTCACTCGAGCAGTACTTC. The gene calls are TRBV5-6 and TRBJ2-7, with TRBD1 identical over 7 bases. The V segment lost 4 bases and the J segment 6 bases; nucleotides outside the gene matches: 13. This CDR3 is built from 15 residues. Germline loops: CDR1 SGHDT, CDR2 YYEEEE.

Worth noting for this clone: Mismatch with germline at one junction end may stem from a read error. This chain links TRBV7-2 with TRBJ1-1, with 9 bases fitting TRBD1. Germline CDR1 SGHTA, CDR2 FQGNSA. The CDR3 runs 14 residues. CDR3 sequence (DNA): TGTGCCAGCAGCCGGGACAGGGTGAACGCTGAAGCTTTCTTT. It specifies CASSRDRVNAEAFF.

The chain couples TRBV5-6 to TRBJ2-1; a possible D gene is TRBD2 (7 bases). With 4 bases removed from V and 9 bases from J, the gap between germline ends came to 23 bases. This CDR3 spans 16 amino acids. In germline, CDR1 is SGHDT, CDR2 YYEEEE. The CDR3 coding sequence is TGTGCCAGCAGCATCCAGCAGGGGTCTAGCGGACTTGAGCAGTTCTTC. Translation gives CASSIQQGSSGLEQFF.

The rearrangement uses TRBV5-1 and TRBJ2-6; D uncertain. This CDR3 has 14 residues. Trimming left V 2 bases short and J 1 base short, with 4 bases between. Germline V gives CDR1 SGHRS, CDR2 YFSETQ. In nucleotides, the CDR3 is TGCGCCAGCAGCTTCTCGTCTGGGGCCAACGTCCTGACTTTC. Translated, it gives CASSFSSGANVLTF. Full variable domain (rest looked up from reference TRBV5-1 and TRBJ2-6): KAGVTQTPRYLIKTRGQQVTLSCSPISGHRSVSWYQQTPGQGLQFLFEYFSETQRNKGNFPGRFSGRQFSNSRSEMNVSTLELGDSALYLCASSFSSGANVLTFGAGSRLTVL.

The gene calls are TRBV27 and TRBJ2-2; D is undetermined. This CDR3 has 13 residues. Germline CDR1 and CDR2: MNHEY and SMNVEV (reference sequence). The germline V and J ends were trimmed by 6 bases and 1 base, with 6 bases remaining between them. The CDR3 loop is CASSELNTGELFF. The CDR3, as DNA: TGTGCCAGCAGCGAACTGAACACCGGGGAGCTGTTTTTT.

V gene TRBV29-1 combines with J gene TRBJ2-3; the match to TRBD1 covers 10 bases. CDR1 is SQVTM and CDR2 is ANQGSEA in the germline V gene. The CDR3 is made up of 14 amino acids. V shed 6 bases and J 6 bases; nucleotides not matched to a gene: 9. The chain's CDR3 is CSVGTGASRDTQYF. For the CDR3, the DNA is TGCAGCGTGGGGACAGGGGCGAGTAGGGATACGCAGTATTTT.

The rearrangement uses TRBV5-1 and TRBJ1-2; TRBD1 agrees at 8 bases. Looked up from germline, CDR1 is SGHRS and CDR2 is YFSETQ. This CDR3 spans 15 amino acids. The V segment lost 0 bases and the J segment 8 bases; nucleotides outside the gene matches: 9. The CDR3 coding sequence is TGCGCCAGCAGCTTGGAGGGACAGGTCCAACGGGGCTACACCTTC. Translation gives CASSLEGQVQRGYTF.

V usage is TRBV7-9 and J usage is TRBJ1-5, with D maybe TRBD1 (6 bases). The CDR3 is made up of 16 amino acids. Trimming removed 1 base from V and 7 bases from J, with 17 bases in between. Germline V gene data show CDR1 as SEHNR and CDR2 as FQNEAQ (reference sequence). CDR3 sequence (DNA): TGTGCCAGCAGCTTAGTCCTGGGGGCGCAGGAGCAGCCCCAGCATTTT. Translating gives CASSLVLGAQEQPQHF.